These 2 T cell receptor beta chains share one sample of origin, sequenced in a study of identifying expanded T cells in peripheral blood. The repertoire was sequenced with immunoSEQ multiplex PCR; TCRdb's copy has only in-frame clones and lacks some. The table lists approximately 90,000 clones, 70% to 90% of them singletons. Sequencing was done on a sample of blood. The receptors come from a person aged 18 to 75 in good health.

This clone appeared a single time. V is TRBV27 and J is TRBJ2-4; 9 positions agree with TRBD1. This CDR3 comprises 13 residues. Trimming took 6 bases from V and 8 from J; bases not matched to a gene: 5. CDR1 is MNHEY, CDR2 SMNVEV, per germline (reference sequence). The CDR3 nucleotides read TGTGCCAGCAGGAGGGGACAGGGTTACATTCAGTACTTC. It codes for CASRRGQGYIQYF.

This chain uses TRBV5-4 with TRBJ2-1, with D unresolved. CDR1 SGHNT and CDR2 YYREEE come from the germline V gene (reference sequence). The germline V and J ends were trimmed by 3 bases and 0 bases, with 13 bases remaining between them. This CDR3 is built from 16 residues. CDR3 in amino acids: CASSSGRRDSYNEQFF. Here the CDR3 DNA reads TGTGCCAGCAGCTCCGGACGAAGAGACTCCTACAATGAGCAGTTCTTC. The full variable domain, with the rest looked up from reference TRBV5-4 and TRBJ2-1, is ETGVTQSPTHLIKTRGQQVTLRCSSQSGHNTVSWYQQALGQGPQFIFQYYREEENGRGNFPPRFSGLQFPNYSSELNVNALELDDSALYLCASSSGRRDSYNEQFFGPGTRLTVL.